This T cell receptor beta chain appears in the sequencing data of a study of blood T cell repertoires in COVID-19. CDR3 length: 12 residues. Trimming removed 4 bases from V and 9 bases from J, with 10 bases in between. The method was immunoSEQ multiplex PCR; TCRdb's version includes in-frame clones alone and lacks a portion of them. The sample has about 410,000 clones; roughly 88% are singletons. The sequence was obtained from a woman in her twenties or thirties with active or convalescent COVID-19. The chain uses TRBV12-3 or TRBV12-4 and TRBJ2-1; D gene unclear. Material: peripheral blood. The CDR3 loop is CASSSPPSEQFF. For the CDR3, the DNA is TGTGCCAGCAGTTCACCTCCCAGTGAGCAGTTCTTC.